One sample yielded the 11 T cell receptor beta chains listed below, sequenced in a study of blood T cell repertoires in COVID-19. The data were produced by immunoSEQ multiplex PCR, yet TCRdb's version contains in-frame clones alone and is incomplete. The sample carries about 120,000 clones, about four fifths recorded once. The source material was peripheral blood. The receptors shown here come from a human donor in a cohort sampled during active COVID-19.

This chain uses TRBV6-5 with TRBJ2-6; TRBD2 matches 7 bases. With V trimmed by 8 bases and J by 2 bases, 6 bases remained unmatched. Per germline, CDR1 MNHEY and CDR2 SVGAGI. There are 15 residues in the CDR3. The CDR3 nucleotides read TGTGCCAGCGGGCTGGGGAGGGCTGGGGCCAACGTCCTGACTTTC. This sequence encodes CASGLGRAGANVLTF.

This rearrangement joins TRBV5-4 to TRBJ1-4, with unresolved D. Trimming cost V 3 bases and J 4 bases, with 10 bases left between them. The CDR3 is 14 residues long. From germline, CDR1 is SGHNT and CDR2 YYREEE (reference sequence). In DNA form, the CDR3 reads TGTGCCAGCAGCTCAGGAGGAAATAATGAAAAACTGTTTTTT. Protein sequence: CASSSGGNNEKLFF.

V is TRBV27 and J is TRBJ2-7, with D perhaps matching TRBD1 (5 bases). The V gene lost 5 bases and the J gene lost 3 bases, with 14 bases spanning the gap. Germline CDR1 is MNHEY and CDR2 is SMNVEV (reference sequence). CDR3 length equals 14 residues. The CDR3 sequence: CASSKKGFDYEQYF. CDR3 DNA sequence: TGTGCCAGCAGTAAAAAGGGGTTCGACTACGAGCAGTACTTC.

V usage is TRBV13 and J usage is TRBJ1-2; 8 positions match TRBD1. V shed 0 bases and J 5 bases; nucleotides not matched to a gene: 8. Germline V gene lookup returns CDR1 PRHDT and CDR2 FYEKMQ (reference sequence). The CDR3 has 16 amino acids. The CDR3 is CASSLGLMTGEYGYTF. Written as DNA, the CDR3 is TGTGCCAGCAGCTTAGGCCTAATGACAGGGGAATATGGCTACACCTTC. The variable domain in full, with the rest retrieved from reference TRBV13 and TRBJ1-2, is AAGVIQSPRHLIKEKRETATLKCYPIPRHDTVYWYQQGPGQDPQFLISFYEKMQSDKGSIPDRFSAQQFSDYHSELNMSSLELGDSALYFCASSLGLMTGEYGYTFGSGTRLTVV.

The V gene is TRBV5-1, the J gene TRBJ2-7; D not certain. Germline-derived CDR1 and CDR2 are SGHRS and YFSETQ. V lost 2 bases and J lost 3, with 3 bases in between. This CDR3 comprises 11 residues. CDR3 sequence (DNA): TGCGCCAGCAGCTTCGGCTACGAGCAGTACTTC. Amino acids: CASSFGYEQYF.

The rearrangement joins TRBV6-2 or TRBV6-3 to TRBJ1-1; 9 bases match TRBD1. Looked up from germline, CDR1 is MNHEY and CDR2 is SVGEGT. After removal of 5 bases from V and 6 bases from J, the junction contained 7 bases not matched to a gene. The CDR3 runs 14 residues. The CDR3 sequence: CASSRDRDVAEAFF. In nucleotides, the CDR3 is TGTGCCAGCAGTCGGGACAGGGATGTAGCTGAAGCTTTCTTT.

The chain carries TRBV7-2 and TRBJ2-7; the D gene is possibly TRBD1 (6 bases). In germline, CDR1 is SGHTA, CDR2 FQGNSA. There are 15 residues in the CDR3. V was trimmed by 0 bases and J by 2 bases, leaving 11 bases between them. As DNA, the CDR3 is TGTGCCAGCAGCTTAGCGGCAGGGGACCCCTACGAGCAGTACTTC. This codes for CASSLAAGDPYEQYF.

The rearrangement joins TRBV4-1 to TRBJ1-2, with D possibly matching TRBD1 (5 bases). Germline CDR1 MGHRA, CDR2 YSYEKL. The CDR3 has 17 amino acids. V was clipped by 4 bases and J by 1 base, with 19 bases between them. CDR3 in DNA: TGCGCCAGCAGCCCTAACGAGGTAGGGGTATTTAACTATGGCTACACCTTC. Translating gives CASSPNEVGVFNYGYTF.

The chain uses TRBV5-4 and TRBJ2-7; D remains unclear. This CDR3 has 14 amino acids. V lost 0 bases to trimming and J lost 2 bases, with 9 bases between them. Germline V gives CDR1 SGHNT, CDR2 YYREEE (reference sequence). CDR3 protein: CASSLARNPYEQYF. The CDR3 bases are TGTGCCAGCAGCTTGGCCAGGAATCCCTACGAGCAGTACTTC.

V is TRBV12-3 or TRBV12-4 and J is TRBJ1-1; D remains ambiguous. The CDR3 runs to 12 residues. The V gene lost 3 bases and the J gene lost 0 bases, with 2 bases spanning the gap. The CDR3 nucleotides are TGTGCCAGCAGTTTTATGAACACTGAAGCTTTCTTT. It translates to CASSFMNTEAFF.

The chain couples TRBV2 to TRBJ1-6, with a tentative D call TRBD1 (6 bases). Germline V gene sequence: CDR1 SNHLY, CDR2 FYNNEI. This CDR3 comprises 15 residues. V lost 6 bases to trimming and J lost 5 bases, with 14 bases between them. The DNA for the CDR3 is TGTGCCAGCAGGGGGTTAGGGGGAAATAATTCACCCCTCCACTTT. It yields the protein CASRGLGGNNSPLHF.